Below are 14 T cell receptor beta chains sequenced from a single sample in a study of monozygotic twins with inflammatory bowel disease. Reprocessing the 5' RACE reads, TCRdb reports a single entry for every CDR3 protein and omits DNA. This listing includes about 440,000 distinct CDR3 sequences. The sequencing input was blood. These receptors originate from a human donor with ulcerative colitis or Crohn's disease, or a healthy co-twin of an affected twin (not recorded which).

V is TRBV7-3 and J is TRBJ2-2; TCRdb gives TRBD2 as the D gene, but with no DNA this cannot be confirmed. The CDR3 loop spans 15 amino acids. Germline lookup yields CDR1 SGHTA and CDR2 FQGTGA. The CDR3 sequence: CASSFDVGVTGELFF.

This chain links TRBV20-1 with TRBJ2-1. This CDR3 region has 15 residues. Germline V CDR1 and CDR2: DFQATT, SNEGSKA (reference sequence). The CDR3 sequence: CSAPTFGGGRDEQFF.

The chain combines TRBV20-1 with TRBJ1-2; TCRdb's D call, TRBD1, is unchecked because there is no DNA. Germline CDR1 DFQATT, CDR2 SNEGSKA (reference sequence). This CDR3 comprises 16 residues. CDR3 loop: CSARDKNQGPLRGYTF.

The chain carries TRBV3-1 and TRBJ1-6. Germline values: CDR1 LGHDT, CDR2 YNNKEL (reference sequence). CDR3 length: 13 amino acids. CDR3 sequence reads: CASSFRSNSPLHF.

This CDR3 reads CASSYSNFGAATDTQYF. The J gene is TRBJ2-3, the V gene TRBV6-5; TCRdb's D call of TRBD1 is untestable without DNA. CDR3 length: 17 residues. The V gene's germline CDR1 is MNHEY and CDR2 SVGAGI.

This chain uses TRBV12-5 with TRBJ2-7. The CDR3 sequence is 12 residues long. Per the germline V gene, CDR1 is LGHNT and CDR2 is FRNRAP. Here the CDR3 reads CASGFVSYEQYF.

The chain is built from TRBV7-8 and TRBJ2-1; checking the TCRdb D call of TRBD2 is not possible without DNA. The CDR3 spans 15 residues. Germline V gives CDR1 SGHVS, CDR2 FQNEAQ. The chain's CDR3 is CASSLRAGGPFEQFF.

This CDR3 is CASSQNTPGQGIGYTF. The chain employs TRBV5-1 and TRBJ1-2; checking the TCRdb D call of TRBD1 is not possible without DNA. This CDR3 spans 16 amino acids. The germline CDR1 and CDR2 sequences are SGHRS and YFSETQ.

The chain is built from TRBV20-1 and TRBJ2-1; there is no DNA to check the TCRdb D call of TRBD1. The length of the CDR3 is 15 residues. CDR1 is DFQATT and CDR2 is SNEGSKA in the germline V gene (reference sequence). Here the CDR3 reads CSARAWRQTYNEQFF.

The rearrangement links TRBV7-8 to TRBJ1-2. The CDR3 extends over 15 amino acids. Looked up from germline, CDR1 is SGHVS and CDR2 is FQNEAQ. Here the CDR3 reads CASSRGRTSNYGYTF.

The rearrangement uses TRBV7-9 and TRBJ2-5; the TCRdb call, TRBD2, lacks DNA for checking. Germline V CDR1 and CDR2: SEHNR, FQNEAQ (reference sequence). CDR3 length: 16 residues. CDR3 protein: CASSLTSGLIWETQYF.

This chain links TRBV7-2 with TRBJ2-7; the TCRdb D gene call, TRBD2, has no DNA to confirm it. This CDR3 spans 13 amino acids. The germline gives CDR1 SGHTA, CDR2 FQGNSA. CDR3: CASSRGLNYEQYF.

This chain connects TRBV7-2 to TRBJ2-3; TCRdb reports TRBD2, a call that lacks DNA to check it against. CDR1 is SGHTA, CDR2 FQGNSA, per germline. The CDR3 consists of 16 residues. The CDR3 loop reads CASSLGLAGPTDTQYF. Full variable domain (outside the CDR3, taken from reference TRBV7-2 and TRBJ2-3): GAGVSQSPSNKVTEKGKDVELRCDPISGHTALYWYRQSLGQGLEFLIYFQGNSAPDKSGLPSDRFSAERTGGSVSTLTIQRTQQEDSAVYLCASSLGLAGPTDTQYFGPGTRLTVL.

V and J are TRBV5-6 and TRBJ2-1; TCRdb proposes TRBD2, but this gene call is untestable without DNA. This CDR3 is built from 13 residues. Germline CDR1 SGHDT, CDR2 YYEEEE. The CDR3 reads CASSLKGSNEQFF.